This TCR beta chain stems from a study of vaccination effects on CD4 cells after COVID-19. Data came from immunoSEQ multiplex PCR; TCRdb stores just in-frame clones and leaves some out. This repertoire shows tens of thousands of clones, 60% to 75% found once; its top ten account for roughly an eighth. With the ViraFEST assay, the study expanded antigen-specific CD4+ T cells using viral peptide pools, then sequenced them. The authors isolated CD4+ T cells after around 11 days of culture. Vaccine recipients had no previous SARS-CoV-2 infection; their nucleocapsid antibodies were negative. Remarks on this clone: What it binds is unknown.

The V segment lost 5 bases and the J segment 4 bases; nucleotides outside the gene matches: 6. There are 15 residues in the CDR3. Germline-derived CDR1 and CDR2 are WSHSY and SAAADI. The rearrangement links TRBV10-2 to TRBJ2-3, with 10 bases fitting TRBD2. The sequenced sample was CD4+ T cells from PBMCs cultured with HCoV-OC43 spike peptides, obtained before COVID-19 vaccination. Documented subset: HCoV-OC43 spike overlapping peptide pool stimulation. This sequence originates from a human donor who received a COVID-19 vaccine. The DNA of the CDR3 is TGCGCCAGCAGTCTAGCGGGAGTCCTCGCAGATACGCAGTATTTT. Amino acid sequence: CASSLAGVLADTQYF.